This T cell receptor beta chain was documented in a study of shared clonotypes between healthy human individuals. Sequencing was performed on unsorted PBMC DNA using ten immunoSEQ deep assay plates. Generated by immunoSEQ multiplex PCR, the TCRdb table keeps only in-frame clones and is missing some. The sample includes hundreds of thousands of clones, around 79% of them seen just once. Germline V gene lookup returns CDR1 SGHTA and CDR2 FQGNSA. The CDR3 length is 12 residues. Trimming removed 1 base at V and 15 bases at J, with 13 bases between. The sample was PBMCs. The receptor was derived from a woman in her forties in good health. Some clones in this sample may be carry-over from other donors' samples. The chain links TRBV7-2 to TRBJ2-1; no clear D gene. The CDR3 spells CASSLVGSPWFF. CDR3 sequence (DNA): TGTGCCAGCAGCTTAGTGGGGTCCCCCTGGTTCTTC.